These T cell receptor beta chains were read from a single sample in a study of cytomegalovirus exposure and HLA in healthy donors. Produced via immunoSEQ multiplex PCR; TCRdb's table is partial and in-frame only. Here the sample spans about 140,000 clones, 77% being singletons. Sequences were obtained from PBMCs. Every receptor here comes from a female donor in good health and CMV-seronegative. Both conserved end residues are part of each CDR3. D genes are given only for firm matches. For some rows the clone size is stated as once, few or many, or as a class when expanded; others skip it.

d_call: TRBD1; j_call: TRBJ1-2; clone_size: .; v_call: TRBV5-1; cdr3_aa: CASRPGTGNYGYTF; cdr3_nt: TGCGCCAGCAGACCCGGGACAGGGAACTATGGCTACACCTTC
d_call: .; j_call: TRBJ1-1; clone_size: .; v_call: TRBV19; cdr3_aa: CASSIAGSATEAFF; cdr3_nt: TGTGCCAGTAGTATCGCGGGGTCGGCCACTGAAGCTTTCTTT
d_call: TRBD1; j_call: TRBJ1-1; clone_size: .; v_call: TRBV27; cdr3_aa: CASSKRTGVMNTEAFF; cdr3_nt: TGTGCCAGCAGTAAGAGGACAGGCGTAATGAACACTGAAGCTTTCTTT
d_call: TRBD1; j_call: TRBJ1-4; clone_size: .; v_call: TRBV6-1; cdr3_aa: CASSLGQTTNEKLFF; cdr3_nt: TGTGCCAGCAGTTTGGGACAGACAACTAATGAAAAACTGTTTTTT
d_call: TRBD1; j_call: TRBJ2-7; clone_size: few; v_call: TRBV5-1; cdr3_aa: CASRQGFIGYEQYF; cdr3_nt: TGCGCCAGCAGACAGGGGTTTATCGGCTACGAGCAGTACTTC
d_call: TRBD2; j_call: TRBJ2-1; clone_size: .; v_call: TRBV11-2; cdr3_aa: CASSQPGTSDEQFF; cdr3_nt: TGTGCCAGCAGCCAACCCGGGACTAGCGATGAGCAGTTCTTC
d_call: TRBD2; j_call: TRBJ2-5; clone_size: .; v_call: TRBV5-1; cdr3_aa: CASSFQTSGQETQYF; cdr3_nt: TGCGCCAGCAGCTTTCAGACTAGCGGTCAAGAGACCCAGTACTTC
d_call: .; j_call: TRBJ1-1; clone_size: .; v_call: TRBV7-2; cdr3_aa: CASSRTGGGTEAFF; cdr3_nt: TGTGCCAGCAGCCGAACCGGCGGGGGCACTGAAGCTTTCTTT
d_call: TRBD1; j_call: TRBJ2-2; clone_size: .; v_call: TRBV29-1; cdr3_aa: CSVRTGSYTGELFF; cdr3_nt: TGCAGCGTTCGGACAGGGAGTTACACCGGGGAGCTGTTTTTT
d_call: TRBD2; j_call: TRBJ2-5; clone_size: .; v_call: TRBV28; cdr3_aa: CASNGGWMETQYF; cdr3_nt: TGTGCCAGCAACGGGGGGTGGATGGAGACCCAGTACTTC
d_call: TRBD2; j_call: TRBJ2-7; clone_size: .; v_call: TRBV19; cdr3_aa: CASKAASGMGEQYF; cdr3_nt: TGTGCCAGTAAGGCCGCTAGCGGGATGGGGGAGCAGTACTTC
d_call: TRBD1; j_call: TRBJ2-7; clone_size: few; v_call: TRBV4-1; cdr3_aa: CASSQEQGREREQYF; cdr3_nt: TGCGCCAGCAGCCAAGAACAGGGGCGCGAAAGGGAGCAGTACTTC
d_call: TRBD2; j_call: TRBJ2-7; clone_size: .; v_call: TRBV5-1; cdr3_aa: CASSTGLAGYEQYF; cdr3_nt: TGCGCCAGCAGCACGGGACTAGCGGGCTACGAGCAGTACTTC
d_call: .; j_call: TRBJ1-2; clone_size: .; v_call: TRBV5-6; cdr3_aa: CASSLAGGGGYGYTF; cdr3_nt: TGTGCCAGCAGCTTGGCCGGGGGGGGTGGCTATGGCTACACCTTC
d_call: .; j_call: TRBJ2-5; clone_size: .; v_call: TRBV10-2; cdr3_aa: CASIRARGPQETQYF; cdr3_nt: TGCGCCAGCATACGAGCGCGAGGGCCCCAAGAGACCCAGTACTTC
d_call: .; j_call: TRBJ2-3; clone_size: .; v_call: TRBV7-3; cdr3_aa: CASSSPADYTDTQYF; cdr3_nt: TGTGCCAGCAGCTCCCCGGCGGATTACACAGATACGCAGTATTTT
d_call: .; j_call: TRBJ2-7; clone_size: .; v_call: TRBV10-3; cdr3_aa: CAISESGRWGSSYEQYF; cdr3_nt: TGTGCCATCAGTGAGTCTGGGAGGTGGGGAAGCTCCTACGAGCAGTACTTC
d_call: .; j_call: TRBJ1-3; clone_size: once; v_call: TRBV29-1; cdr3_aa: CSVETAGNTIYF; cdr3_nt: TGCAGCGTTGAGACAGCTGGAAACACCATATATTTT
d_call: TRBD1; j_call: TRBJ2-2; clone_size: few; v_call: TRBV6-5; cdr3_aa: CASRRGQGNTGELFF; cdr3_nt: TGTGCCAGCCGAAGAGGACAGGGGAACACCGGGGAGCTGTTTTTT
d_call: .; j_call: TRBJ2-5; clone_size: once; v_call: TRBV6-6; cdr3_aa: CASTLPGGETQYF; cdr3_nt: TGTGCCAGCACTCTCCCCGGAGGGGAGACCCAGTACTTC
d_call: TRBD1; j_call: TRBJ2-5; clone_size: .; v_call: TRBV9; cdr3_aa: CASSVGGGQGETQYF; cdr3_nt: TGTGCCAGCAGCGTAGGGGGGGGACAGGGAGAGACCCAGTACTTC
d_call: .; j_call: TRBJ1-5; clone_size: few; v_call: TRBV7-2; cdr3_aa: CASSLRDRFNQPQHF; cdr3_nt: TGTGCCAGCAGCTTACGCGACAGGTTCAATCAGCCCCAGCATTTT
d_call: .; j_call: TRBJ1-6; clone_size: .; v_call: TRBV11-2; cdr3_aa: CASSLDFTRVGGPNSPLHF; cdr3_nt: TGTGCCAGCAGCTTAGATTTTACCAGGGTGGGAGGACCAAATTCACCCCTCCACTTT
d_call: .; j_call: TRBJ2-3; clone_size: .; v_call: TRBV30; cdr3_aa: CAWSAGQFTDTQYF; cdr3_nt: TGTGCCTGGAGTGCTGGTCAGTTCACAGATACGCAGTATTTT
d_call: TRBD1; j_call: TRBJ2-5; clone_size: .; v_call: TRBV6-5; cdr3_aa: CASSRSSTGVETQYF; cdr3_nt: TGTGCCAGCAGCCGGAGCTCTACAGGGGTAGAGACCCAGTACTTC
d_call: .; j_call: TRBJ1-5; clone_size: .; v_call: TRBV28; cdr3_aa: CASSLAPGNQPQHF; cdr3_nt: TGTGCCAGCAGTTTAGCCCCGGGGAATCAGCCCCAGCATTTT
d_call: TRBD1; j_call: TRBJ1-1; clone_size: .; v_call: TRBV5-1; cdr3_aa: CASSGRTGGMNTEAFF; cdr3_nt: TGCGCCAGCAGCGGGAGGACAGGGGGGATGAACACTGAAGCTTTCTTT
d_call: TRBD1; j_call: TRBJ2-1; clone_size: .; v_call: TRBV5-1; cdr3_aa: CASSSWDRDYNEQFF; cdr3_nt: TGCGCCAGCAGCTCGTGGGACAGGGATTACAATGAGCAGTTCTTC
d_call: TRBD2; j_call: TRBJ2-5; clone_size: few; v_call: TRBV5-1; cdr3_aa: CASSRGRDYEQETQYF; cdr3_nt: TGCGCCAGCAGCCGGGGGAGGGACTACGAACAAGAGACCCAGTACTTC
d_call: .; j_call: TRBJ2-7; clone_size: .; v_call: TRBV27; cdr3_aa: CASSSARQVFYEQYF; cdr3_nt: TGTGCCAGCAGTTCCGCCCGACAGGTTTTCTACGAGCAGTACTTC
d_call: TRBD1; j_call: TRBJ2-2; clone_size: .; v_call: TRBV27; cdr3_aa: CASSLSPGTGATGELFF; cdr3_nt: TGTGCCAGCAGTTTATCACCTGGGACAGGGGCCACCGGGGAGCTGTTTTTT
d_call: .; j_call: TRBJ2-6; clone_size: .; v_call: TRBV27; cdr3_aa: CASSFGGAGAVVSGANVLTF; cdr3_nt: TGTGCCAGCAGTTTCGGCGGGGCGGGCGCCGTGGTCTCTGGGGCCAACGTCCTGACTTTC
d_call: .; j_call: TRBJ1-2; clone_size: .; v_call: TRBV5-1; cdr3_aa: CASSLAAVAGNYGYTF; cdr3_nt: TGCGCCAGCAGCTTGGCGGCTGTGGCGGGGAACTATGGCTACACCTTC
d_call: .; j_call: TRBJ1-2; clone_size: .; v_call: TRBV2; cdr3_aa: CASSQERGNYGYTF; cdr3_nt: TGTGCCAGCAGCCAGGAGAGGGGGAACTATGGCTACACCTTC
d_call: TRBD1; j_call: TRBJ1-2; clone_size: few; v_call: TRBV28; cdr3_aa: CASSFTGTGYGYTF; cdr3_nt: TGTGCCAGCAGTTTCACCGGGACAGGCTATGGCTACACCTTC
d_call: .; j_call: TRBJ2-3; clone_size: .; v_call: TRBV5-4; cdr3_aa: CASSPGGGRTDTQYF; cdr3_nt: TGTGCCAGCAGCCCGGGAGGGGGCCGCACAGATACGCAGTATTTT
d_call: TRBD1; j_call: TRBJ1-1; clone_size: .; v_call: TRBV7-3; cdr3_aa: CASSLQGVKNTEAFF; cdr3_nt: TGTGCCAGCAGCTTACAGGGGGTAAAGAACACTGAAGCTTTCTTT
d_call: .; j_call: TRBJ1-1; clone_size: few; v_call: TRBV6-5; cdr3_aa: CASSYSGANTEAFF; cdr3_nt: TGTGCCAGCAGTTATTCAGGGGCCAACACTGAAGCTTTCTTT
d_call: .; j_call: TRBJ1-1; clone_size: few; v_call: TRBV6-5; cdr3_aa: CASSRRGIMNTEAFF; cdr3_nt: TGTGCCAGCAGTCGAAGGGGGATAATGAACACTGAAGCTTTCTTT
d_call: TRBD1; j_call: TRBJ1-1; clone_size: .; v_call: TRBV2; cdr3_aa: CASGLQQGAGTEAFF; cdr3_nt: TGTGCCAGCGGGCTCCAACAGGGGGCCGGGACTGAAGCTTTCTTT
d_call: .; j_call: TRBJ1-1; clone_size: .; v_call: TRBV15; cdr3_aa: CATSRGLWAEAFF; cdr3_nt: TGTGCCACCAGCCGCGGGCTCTGGGCTGAAGCTTTCTTT
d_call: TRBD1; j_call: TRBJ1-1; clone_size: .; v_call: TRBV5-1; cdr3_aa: CASSQSGQDLSEAFF; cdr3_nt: TGCGCCAGCAGCCAATCGGGACAGGACTTGTCTGAAGCTTTCTTT
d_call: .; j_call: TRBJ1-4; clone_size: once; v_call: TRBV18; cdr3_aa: CASSPPGGTNEKLFF; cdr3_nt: TGTGCCAGCTCACCACCGGGGGGAACTAATGAAAAACTGTTTTTT
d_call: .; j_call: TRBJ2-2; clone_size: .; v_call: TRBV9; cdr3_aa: CASSVGVAGELFF; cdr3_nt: TGTGCCAGCAGCGTAGGAGTGGCCGGGGAGCTGTTTTTT